This TCR beta chain was identified in a study of blood T cell repertoires in COVID-19. Across the whole study: The analysed material was cDNA or gDNA that came from T cells, B-cell-depleted T cells, or PBMCs.

Sequencing was performed with immunoSEQ multiplex PCR; in TCRdb, only in-frame clones are kept and a portion is missing. The table records 110,000 or so clones, roughly 89% of them present only once. V shed 8 bases and J 3 bases; nucleotides not matched to a gene: 6. This CDR3 has 16 residues. CDR1 and CDR2 from the germline V gene are SGHTA and FQGNSA. V usage is TRBV7-2 and J usage is TRBJ2-2; TRBD2 agrees at 13 bases. The TCR sequence derives from a woman between 45 and 60 years old with acute or convalescent COVID-19. The sequenced sample was peripheral blood. The CDR3 loop reads CASWTSGSLDTGELFF. CDR3 bases: TGTGCCAGCTGGACTAGCGGGAGTTTGGACACCGGGGAGCTGTTTTTT. The whole variable domain, filled in from reference TRBV7-2 and TRBJ2-2, reads GAGVSQSPSNKVTEKGKDVELRCDPISGHTALYWYRQSLGQGLEFLIYFQGNSAPDKSGLPSDRFSAERTGGSVSTLTIQRTQQEDSAVYLCASWTSGSLDTGELFFGEGSRLTVL.